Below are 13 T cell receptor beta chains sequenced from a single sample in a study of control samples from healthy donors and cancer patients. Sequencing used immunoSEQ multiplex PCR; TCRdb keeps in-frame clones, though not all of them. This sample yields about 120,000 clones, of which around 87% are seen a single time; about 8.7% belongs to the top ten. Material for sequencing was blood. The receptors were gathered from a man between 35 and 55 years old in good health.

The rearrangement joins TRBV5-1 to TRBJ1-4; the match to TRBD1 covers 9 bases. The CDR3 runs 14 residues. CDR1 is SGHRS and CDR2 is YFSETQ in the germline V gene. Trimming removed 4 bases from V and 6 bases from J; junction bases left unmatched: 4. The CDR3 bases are TGCGCCAGCAGCCGTCGGGACAGGGATGAAAAACTGTTTTTT. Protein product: CASSRRDRDEKLFF.

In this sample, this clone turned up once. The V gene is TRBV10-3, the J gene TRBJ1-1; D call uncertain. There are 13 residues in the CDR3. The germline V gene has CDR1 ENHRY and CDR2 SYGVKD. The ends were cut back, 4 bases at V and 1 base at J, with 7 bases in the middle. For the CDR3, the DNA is TGTGCCATCAGTGGCAGACAGAACACTGAAGCTTTCTTT. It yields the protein CAISGRQNTEAFF.

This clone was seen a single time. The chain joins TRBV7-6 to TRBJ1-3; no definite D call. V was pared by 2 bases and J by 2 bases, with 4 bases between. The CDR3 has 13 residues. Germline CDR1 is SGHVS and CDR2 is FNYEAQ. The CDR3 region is CASSLPTGNTIYF. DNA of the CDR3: TGTGCCAGCAGCTTACCTACTGGAAACACCATATATTTT.

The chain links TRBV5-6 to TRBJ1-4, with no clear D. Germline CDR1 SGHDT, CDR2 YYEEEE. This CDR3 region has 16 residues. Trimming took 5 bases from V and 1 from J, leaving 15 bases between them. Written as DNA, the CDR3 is TGTGCCAGCAGTCGGCTTGGAGGGTTAACTAATGAAAAACTGTTTTTT. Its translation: CASSRLGGLTNEKLFF.

DNA for the CDR3: TGTGCCAGCAGCGGAATTGACTTTGGAGCCTCCTACGAGCAGTACTTC. Translated: CASSGIDFGASYEQYF. The rearrangement joins TRBV9 to TRBJ2-7; the D is unclear. Germline CDR1 SGDLS, CDR2 YYNGEE. The V end was cut by 3 bases, the J end by 0 bases, with 16 bases between. The CDR3 runs to 16 residues.

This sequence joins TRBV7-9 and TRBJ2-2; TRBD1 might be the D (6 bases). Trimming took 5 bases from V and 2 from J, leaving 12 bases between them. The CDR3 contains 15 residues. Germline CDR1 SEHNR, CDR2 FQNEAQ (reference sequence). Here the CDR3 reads CASSPQGINTGELFF. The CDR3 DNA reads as TGTGCCAGCAGCCCACAGGGAATTAACACCGGGGAGCTGTTTTTT.

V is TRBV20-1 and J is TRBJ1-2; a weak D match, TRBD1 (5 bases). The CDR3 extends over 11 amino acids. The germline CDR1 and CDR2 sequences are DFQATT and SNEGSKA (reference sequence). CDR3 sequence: CAGRFNYGYTF. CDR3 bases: TGCGCAGGGAGGTTTAACTATGGCTACACCTTC.

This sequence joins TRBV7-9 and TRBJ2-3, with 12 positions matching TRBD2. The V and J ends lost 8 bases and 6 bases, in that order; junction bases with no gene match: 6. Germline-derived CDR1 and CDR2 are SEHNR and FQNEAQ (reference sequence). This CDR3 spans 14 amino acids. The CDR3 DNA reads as TGTGCCAGCCTAGCGGGGGGGTCGGGCGATACGCAGTATTTT. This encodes CASLAGGSGDTQYF.

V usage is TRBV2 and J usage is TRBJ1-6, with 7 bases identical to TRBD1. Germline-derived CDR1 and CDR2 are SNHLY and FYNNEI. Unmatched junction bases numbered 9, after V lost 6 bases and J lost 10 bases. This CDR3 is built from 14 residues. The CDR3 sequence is CASSYDRVGSPLHF. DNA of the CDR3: TGTGCCAGCAGCTACGACAGGGTTGGCTCACCCCTCCACTTT.

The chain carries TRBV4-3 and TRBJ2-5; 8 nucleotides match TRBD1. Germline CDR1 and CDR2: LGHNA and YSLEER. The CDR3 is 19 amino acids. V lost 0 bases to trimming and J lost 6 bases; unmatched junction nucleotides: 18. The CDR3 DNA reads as TGCGCCAGCAGCCAAGAACGTGCTCCGGGGACAGACAGGGGAAAGACCCAGTACTTC. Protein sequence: CASSQERAPGTDRGKTQYF.

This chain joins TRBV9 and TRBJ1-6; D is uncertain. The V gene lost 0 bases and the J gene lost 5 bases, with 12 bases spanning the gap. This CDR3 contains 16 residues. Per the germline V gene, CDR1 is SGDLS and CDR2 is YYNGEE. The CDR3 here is CASSVGDGLDNSPLHF. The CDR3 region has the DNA TGTGCCAGCAGCGTAGGAGACGGATTAGATAATTCACCCCTCCACTTT.

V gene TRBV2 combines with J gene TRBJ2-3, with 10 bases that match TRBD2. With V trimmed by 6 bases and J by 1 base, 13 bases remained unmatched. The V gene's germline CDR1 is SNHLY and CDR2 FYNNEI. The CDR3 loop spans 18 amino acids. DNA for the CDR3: TGTGCCAGCAGCCGGAAGCGGGGGGGATCAAGGGGCACAGATACGCAGTATTTT. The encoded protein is CASSRKRGGSRGTDTQYF.

The CDR3 spells CAWSVGGTEAFF. The CDR3 coding sequence is TGTGCCTGGAGTGTAGGAGGAACTGAAGCTTTCTTT. V gene TRBV30 combines with J gene TRBJ1-1; no reliable D call. This CDR3 comprises 12 residues. Trimming left V 0 bases short and J 5 bases short, with 7 bases between. Germline V gene data show CDR1 as GTSNPN and CDR2 as SVGIG (reference sequence).